The next 29 T cell receptor beta chains were all read from a single sample in a study of CD8 T cells in Susac syndrome. A quantity of about 0.5 to 1 ug RNA underwent reverse transcription using random hexamers. In TCRdb, the immunoSEQ multiplex PCR reads were re-called with MiXCR into one record per CDR3 protein. Here the sample spans under 200,000 distinct CDR3 sequences, under 95% being singletons. The sample taken for sequencing was CD4+ T cells from PBMCs. These receptors originate from a human donor with Susac syndrome.

This sequence joins TRBV7-2 and TRBJ2-1, with 7 positions matching TRBD1. V gave up 2 bases and J gave up 6 bases; unmatched junction bases: 13. The CDR3 covers 17 residues. The germline V gene encodes CDR1 SGHTA and CDR2 FQGNSA. As DNA, the CDR3 is TGTGCCAGCAGCTTAAACGGCCGCCCGCAGGGGGTCAATGAGCAGTTCTTC. Residues: CASSLNGRPQGVNEQFF.

The V and J genes are TRBV6-5 and TRBJ2-2, with D tentatively TRBD2 (5 bases). This CDR3 contains 14 residues. V shed 6 bases and J shed 5 bases, with 13 bases lying between them. Germline V lookup: CDR1 MNHEY, CDR2 SVGAGI. The CDR3 DNA reads as TGTGCCAGCAGGGACGGGGTCGAGACCGGGGAGCTGTTTTTT. Translated: CASRDGVETGELFF.

The DNA of the CDR3 is TGCGCCAGCAGCCAAGAGGGGGGTAGCAATCAGCCCCAGCATTTT. It translates to CASSQEGGSNQPQHF. The chain recombines TRBV4-3 with TRBJ1-5, with D perhaps TRBD1 (5 bases). V was clipped by 0 bases and J by 0 bases, with 6 bases between them. The CDR3 loop spans 15 amino acids. Per germline, CDR1 LGHNA and CDR2 YSLEER.

V is TRBV12-5 and J is TRBJ1-1; D not resolved. There are 13 residues in the CDR3. Germline V gives CDR1 LGHNT, CDR2 FRNRAP. Trimming took off 1 base at V and 2 bases at J, with 5 bases between the two ends. The CDR3 loop reads CASGLEGNTEAFF. CDR3 nucleotide sequence: TGTGCTAGTGGTTTGGAGGGAAACACTGAAGCTTTCTTT.

V usage is TRBV20-1 and J usage is TRBJ2-3; D possibly corresponds to TRBD1 (5 bases). This CDR3 spans 12 amino acids. V lost 4 bases and J lost 4, with 9 bases in between. Germline CDR1 and CDR2: DFQATT and SNEGSKA (reference sequence). CDR3 loop: CSATGRADTQYF. CDR3 nucleotides: TGCAGTGCTACGGGCAGGGCAGATACGCAGTATTTT.

V gene TRBV4-1 combines with J gene TRBJ1-1; D unresolved. CDR1 and CDR2 from the germline V gene are MGHRA and YSYEKL. The ends were cut back, 0 bases at V and 7 bases at J, with 15 bases in the middle. The CDR3 is 15 amino acids. The CDR3 region is CASSQDGKRADEAFF. Here the CDR3 DNA reads TGCGCCAGCAGCCAAGATGGTAAGAGGGCTGATGAAGCTTTCTTT.

The J gene is TRBJ2-5, the V gene TRBV20-1; D unclear. Germline CDR1 DFQATT, CDR2 SNEGSKA (reference sequence). V was pared by 6 bases and J by 0 bases, with 14 bases between. The CDR3 consists of 14 residues. The CDR3 loop is CSAAPMTHQETQYF. CDR3 nucleotide sequence: TGCAGTGCCGCACCAATGACGCACCAAGAGACCCAGTACTTC.

The genes are TRBV9 and TRBJ2-3, with 7 bases that match TRBD1. The V segment lost 1 base and the J segment 7 bases; nucleotides outside the gene matches: 9. The CDR3 has 15 amino acids. From germline, CDR1 is SGDLS and CDR2 YYNGEE. Here the CDR3 reads CASSVRGQLPNTQYF. Written as DNA, the CDR3 is TGTGCCAGCAGCGTAAGGGGACAGCTCCCAAATACGCAGTATTTT.

As DNA, the CDR3 is TGTGCCAGCAGCTTAGGAGCACAGGGGCGCGGAAGGGGTCAGCCCCAGCATTTT. Translating it yields CASSLGAQGRGRGQPQHF. The chain uses TRBV7-2 and TRBJ1-5, with 7 bases identical to TRBD1. The CDR3 runs 18 residues. Germline V gene data show CDR1 as SGHTA and CDR2 as FQGNSA. V lost 1 base and J lost 6; bases outside the gene matches: 15.

This sequence joins TRBV5-4 and TRBJ2-7, with 8 bases fitting TRBD1. This CDR3 has 15 residues. V lost 2 bases to trimming and J lost 2 bases; unmatched junction nucleotides: 6. CDR1 is SGHNT and CDR2 is YYREEE in the germline V gene (reference sequence). CDR3 sequence: CASSFKTGEAYEQYF. The CDR3 DNA sequence: TGTGCCAGCAGCTTTAAGACAGGGGAAGCCTACGAGCAGTACTTC. Variable domain in full (rest from reference TRBV5-4 and TRBJ2-7): ETGVTQSPTHLIKTRGQQVTLRCSSQSGHNTVSWYQQALGQGPQFIFQYYREEENGRGNFPPRFSGLQFPNYSSELNVNALELDDSALYLCASSFKTGEAYEQYFGPGTRLTVT.

The chain combines TRBV30 with TRBJ2-2; TRBD1 might be the D (5 bases). Between the trimmed V and J ends, which lost 4 bases and 3 bases, there was a span of 6 bases. CDR3 length equals 12 residues. The V gene's germline CDR1 is GTSNPN and CDR2 SVGIG (reference sequence). The CDR3 region is CAWKGHTGELFF. CDR3 DNA: TGTGCCTGGAAGGGGCACACCGGGGAGCTGTTTTTT.

The chain has TRBV18 and TRBJ2-7, with 7 positions matching TRBD1. There are 15 residues in the CDR3. Per germline, CDR1 KGHSH and CDR2 LQKENI. Trimming took 6 bases from V and 0 from J; bases not matched to a gene: 8. The CDR3 loop reads CASSPAGTVSYEQYF. The CDR3 DNA reads as TGTGCCAGCTCCCCTGCTGGGACAGTCTCCTACGAGCAGTACTTC.

This chain uses TRBV25-1 with TRBJ1-2; perhaps TRBD1 as D (5 bases). The CDR3 length is 17 residues. Germline CDR1 is MGHDK and CDR2 is SYGVNS. Trimming removed 5 bases from V and 8 bases from J, with 27 bases in between. The chain's CDR3 is CASSPRPSQGLRHGYTF. Here the CDR3 DNA reads TGTGCCAGCAGTCCCCGTCCTTCTCAGGGTCTCAGGCACGGCTACACCTTC.

The chain employs TRBV20-1 and TRBJ2-3; TRBD2 is a possible D gene (7 bases). CDR1 and CDR2 from the germline V gene are DFQATT and SNEGSKA (reference sequence). Deletions cut 4 bases from V and 2 bases from J, with 16 bases between. The length of the CDR3 is 15 residues. CDR3 protein: CSAKVGGGFTDTQYF. The CDR3 DNA follows: TGCAGTGCTAAAGTTGGCGGGGGCTTCACAGATACGCAGTATTTT.

The sample holds a few counts of this clonotype. The rearrangement uses TRBV20-1 and TRBJ1-2, with 8 positions matching TRBD1. Germline CDR1 DFQATT, CDR2 SNEGSKA (reference sequence). V shed 6 bases, J shed 4 bases, and the junction held 4 bases outside the gene matches. The CDR3 is 12 residues long. CDR3 DNA sequence: TGCAGTGCCAGGACAGGGCTCTATGGCTACACCTTC. Translation: CSARTGLYGYTF.

The V call is TRBV29-1, the J call TRBJ2-5; possibly TRBD2 for D (5 bases). The CDR3 spans 12 residues. Germline V gene lookup returns CDR1 SQVTM and CDR2 ANQGSEA. V lost 5 bases and J 7 bases, leaving 14 bases between the germline ends. The CDR3 region is CSVSQNRGTQYF. CDR3 sequence (DNA): TGCAGCGTTTCACAAAACCGGGGGACCCAGTACTTC.

The chain uses TRBV20-1 and TRBJ2-5; D is unclear. V was pared by 4 bases and J by 4 bases, with 10 bases between. Germline CDR1 DFQATT, CDR2 SNEGSKA (reference sequence). This CDR3 has 12 residues. The CDR3: CSATDVGETQYF. CDR3 coding DNA: TGCAGTGCTACGGATGTGGGAGAGACCCAGTACTTC.

The chain uses TRBV5-1 and TRBJ2-5; no clear D. CDR3 length equals 14 residues. CDR1 is SGHRS and CDR2 is YFSETQ in the germline V gene. V was shortened by 1 base and J by 0 bases, with 7 bases between the two germline ends. CDR3 loop: CASSLNGNQETQYF. The CDR3 DNA is TGCGCCAGCAGCTTGAATGGTAACCAAGAGACCCAGTACTTC.

The rearrangement joins TRBV6-5 to TRBJ2-2, with no clear D. V lost 6 bases and J 6 bases, leaving 17 bases between the germline ends. Germline CDR1 is MNHEY and CDR2 is SVGAGI. The CDR3 has 15 amino acids. This CDR3 reads CASSPFIESAGELFF. The CDR3 bases are TGTGCCAGCAGCCCTTTTATAGAGTCCGCCGGGGAGCTGTTTTTT.

The chain uses TRBV20-1 and TRBJ2-7; tentative D call: TRBD2 (6 bases). The CDR3 totals 14 residues. The V end was cut by 1 base, the J end by 2 bases, with 12 bases between. Looked up from germline, CDR1 is DFQATT and CDR2 is SNEGSKA (reference sequence). CDR3 residues: CSARVGLWTYEQYF. The DNA of the CDR3 is TGCAGTGCTAGAGTGGGACTTTGGACCTACGAGCAGTACTTC.

The chain couples TRBV5-6 to TRBJ2-3; TRBD2 agrees at 9 bases. This CDR3 has 16 amino acids. Losses at the gene ends were 0 bases for V and 5 bases for J; bases not matched to a gene: 7. The V gene's germline CDR1 is SGHDT and CDR2 YYEEEE. The CDR3 region has the DNA TGTGCCAGCAGCTTGGGGCTAGCGGGGAGAGGAGATACGCAGTATTTT. Translated: CASSLGLAGRGDTQYF.

This clonotype was detected once. The chain has TRBV30 and TRBJ1-6; TRBD1 might be the D (5 bases). Per the germline V gene, CDR1 is GTSNPN and CDR2 is SVGIG (reference sequence). Trimming pared 6 bases from V and 0 bases from J, leaving 9 bases between. The CDR3 totals 14 residues. Written as DNA, the CDR3 is TGTGCCTGTCAAGGGGCCTCCTATAATTCACCCCTCCACTTT. Amino acids: CACQGASYNSPLHF.

V usage is TRBV6-2 or TRBV6-3 and J usage is TRBJ1-1; the D is unclear. This CDR3 is 13 amino acids long. V lost 2 bases and J 2 bases, leaving 6 bases between the germline ends. Looked up from germline, CDR1 is MNHEY and CDR2 is SVGEGT. CDR3 nucleotides: TGTGCCAGCAGTTACAGGATCAACACTGAAGCTTTCTTT. Amino acid sequence: CASSYRINTEAFF.

The chain uses TRBV20-1 and TRBJ2-3; 10 bases fit TRBD2. J gave up 2 bases and V 7 bases, and 6 bases lay outside the gene matches. Germline V lookup: CDR1 DFQATT, CDR2 SNEGSKA (reference sequence). This CDR3 contains 14 residues. CDR3 nucleotide sequence: TGCAGTGTCCGGCTAGCGGGGGCCACAGATACGCAGTATTTT. This gives the protein CSVRLAGATDTQYF.

The chain employs TRBV7-2 and TRBJ1-2, with 8 bases identical to TRBD1. This CDR3 spans 16 amino acids. Germline V lookup: CDR1 SGHTA, CDR2 FQGNSA. V dropped 4 bases and J dropped 4; count of bases not matched to a gene: 11. Here the CDR3 reads CASSSGQGTGLYGYTF. CDR3 bases: TGTGCCAGCAGCTCTGGACAGGGAACGGGTCTCTATGGCTACACCTTC.

V is TRBV25-1 and J is TRBJ1-6; the D gene is possibly TRBD1 (6 bases). This CDR3 has 17 amino acids. V lost 4 bases, J lost 7 bases, and 20 bases lay in between. Looked up from germline, CDR1 is MGHDK and CDR2 is SYGVNS. CDR3 residues: CASSADGGTRSNSPLHF. The CDR3 nucleotides are TGTGCCAGCAGTGCGGATGGGGGCACCAGGTCAAATTCACCCCTCCACTTT.

V usage is TRBV9 and J usage is TRBJ1-6; no firm D call. The V and J ends lost 0 bases and 10 bases respectively, with 17 bases between them. The CDR3 extends over 16 amino acids. Germline values: CDR1 SGDLS, CDR2 YYNGEE. CDR3 sequence reads: CASSVDGPKDGSPLHF. CDR3 coding DNA: TGTGCCAGCAGCGTAGACGGGCCAAAAGATGGATCACCCCTCCACTTT.

This clonotype was recorded once. This rearrangement joins TRBV21-1 to TRBJ1-1. TRBV21-1 is a pseudogene segment. The CDR3 has 12 residues. CDR3 region: CARGTRNTEAFF. CDR3 in DNA: TGTGCCAGGGGGACTCGGAACACTGAAGCTTTCTTT.

The chain combines TRBV29-1 with TRBJ2-7, with 7 bases lining up with TRBD1. V shed 6 bases and J 3 bases; nucleotides not matched to a gene: 11. Germline CDR1 reads SQVTM; CDR2 reads ANQGSEA. This CDR3 contains 14 residues. The CDR3 loop is CSVVRDRGVYEQYF. CDR3 in DNA: TGCAGCGTGGTCCGGGACAGAGGTGTCTACGAGCAGTACTTC.